These 26 T cell receptor beta chains came from one sample sequenced in a study of early T cells in non-severe SARS-CoV-2 infection. Each CDR3 protein is one row after TCRdb ran MiXCR on the 5' RACE reads. The sample shows approximately 110,000 distinct CDR3 sequences, 15% of them seen only once. The sequenced sample consisted of whole blood. The receptors were gathered from an adult who was a healthcare worker with PCR-confirmed SARS-CoV-2 infection or an uninfected control (not recorded which).

This clonotype was picked up a small number of times. The V gene is TRBV5-1, the J gene TRBJ1-6, with 10 positions matching TRBD1. V lost 5 bases to trimming and J lost 10 bases; unmatched junction nucleotides: 12. The CDR3 totals 16 residues. The germline V gene encodes CDR1 SGHRS and CDR2 YFSETQ. The CDR3 region is CASRDRQGARSSPLHF. The CDR3, as DNA: TGCGCCAGCAGGGACCGACAGGGGGCGAGGTCGTCACCCCTCCACTTT.

The chain joins TRBV11-2 to TRBJ2-1; perhaps TRBD2 as D (6 bases). Trimming removed 4 bases from V and 0 bases from J, with 10 bases in between. Looked up from germline, CDR1 is SGHAT and CDR2 is FQNNGV. CDR3 length: 15 residues. CDR3 sequence reads: CASSSAGSSYNEQFF. The CDR3 DNA sequence: TGTGCCAGCAGCTCCGCCGGGAGCTCCTACAATGAGCAGTTCTTC.

This clonotype was seen ten or more times. This chain joins TRBV4-1 and TRBJ1-1; D unresolved. The CDR3 length is 14 residues. Germline V gene lookup returns CDR1 MGHRA and CDR2 YSYEKL. V lost 5 bases and J lost 1, with 11 bases in between. In DNA, the CDR3 is TGCGCCAGCAGCGCGGGTCTGCAGAACACTGAAGCTTTCTTT. This gives the protein CASSAGLQNTEAFF.

This clonotype has ten or more counts. The chain is built from TRBV5-1 and TRBJ2-3; 7 nucleotides line up with TRBD1. V gave up 4 bases and J gave up 8 bases; unmatched junction bases: 10. Per germline, CDR1 SGHRS and CDR2 YFSETQ. There are 14 residues in the CDR3. The chain's CDR3 is CASSPQGDGGTQYF. The CDR3 DNA is TGCGCCAGCAGCCCCCAGGGGGATGGGGGTACGCAGTATTTT. The complete variable domain, with remaining parts taken from reference TRBV5-1 and TRBJ2-3, reads KAGVTQTPRYLIKTRGQQVTLSCSPISGHRSVSWYQQTPGQGLQFLFEYFSETQRNKGNFPGRFSGRQFSNSRSEMNVSTLELGDSALYLCASSPQGDGGTQYFGPGTRLTVL.

This chain joins TRBV7-9 and TRBJ2-2; 8 bases are shared with TRBD1. Trimming took 4 bases from V and 4 from J; bases not matched to a gene: 14. The CDR3 spans 18 residues. Germline V CDR1 and CDR2: SEHNR, FQNEAQ (reference sequence). The CDR3 loop reads CASSSLATGAVGTGELFF. As DNA, the CDR3 is TGTGCCAGCAGCTCCCTCGCGACAGGGGCGGTTGGCACCGGGGAGCTGTTTTTT.

This chain joins TRBV30 and TRBJ1-4; tentative D call: TRBD1 (6 bases). Germline lookup yields CDR1 GTSNPN and CDR2 SVGIG (reference sequence). V lost 3 bases, J lost 8 bases, and 16 bases lay in between. The CDR3 is made up of 14 amino acids. Written as DNA, the CDR3 is TGTGCCTGGAGCCACGGGGGGGCAGGCGAAAAACTGTTTTTT. Its protein is CAWSHGGAGEKLFF.

The table lists this clonotype with a few counts. The chain employs TRBV20-1 and TRBJ2-2, with a weak D call TRBD1 (5 bases). Trimming stripped 4 bases from V and 1 base from J, with 13 bases between. The germline gives CDR1 DFQATT, CDR2 SNEGSKA (reference sequence). The CDR3 has 15 residues. The CDR3 DNA sequence: TGCAGTGCTACCGACCTGACAGAGAACACCGGGGAGCTGTTTTTT. It yields the protein CSATDLTENTGELFF.

The sample holds one count of this clonotype. J is TRBJ2-2 and V is TRBV9, with 7 nucleotides matching TRBD1. The V segment lost 3 bases and the J segment 3 bases; nucleotides outside the gene matches: 5. Per germline, CDR1 SGDLS and CDR2 YYNGEE. The CDR3 loop spans 15 amino acids. The CDR3 spells CASSATGIDTGELFF. CDR3 in DNA: TGTGCCAGCAGCGCGACAGGGATCGACACCGGGGAGCTGTTTTTT.

The V and J genes are TRBV5-5 and TRBJ1-1; 7 bases map to TRBD1. V gave up 4 bases and J gave up 4 bases; unmatched junction bases: 10. Per the germline V gene, CDR1 is SGHKS and CDR2 is YYEKEE (reference sequence). The CDR3 extends over 15 amino acids. The DNA for the CDR3 is TGTGCCAGCAGCCGGGACAGACCTATGACCACTGAAGCTTTCTTT. The encoded protein is CASSRDRPMTTEAFF.

There are many counts of this clonotype. The chain has TRBV20-1 and TRBJ2-5, with a weak D call TRBD1 (6 bases). V lost 4 bases and J 4 bases, leaving 13 bases between the germline ends. The CDR3 consists of 13 residues. Germline V gene sequence: CDR1 DFQATT, CDR2 SNEGSKA (reference sequence). CDR3 loop: CSAIQGIGETQYF. CDR3 DNA: TGCAGTGCTATACAGGGTATCGGAGAGACCCAGTACTTC.

This clonotype has only a few counts. This chain uses TRBV5-1 with TRBJ2-7; 9 bases fit TRBD1. With 7 bases clipped from V and 6 bases from J, the junction kept 2 bases outside the gene matches. The CDR3 totals 11 residues. Per germline, CDR1 SGHRS and CDR2 YFSETQ. The CDR3 DNA follows: TGCGCCAGCGGACAGGGGAGCGAGCAGTACTTC. It yields the protein CASGQGSEQYF.

The chain employs TRBV10-2 and TRBJ1-1; D gene unclear. There are 13 residues in the CDR3. Germline V lookup: CDR1 WSHSY, CDR2 SAAADI. V lost 3 bases and J 0 bases, leaving 5 bases between the germline ends. CDR3 nucleotide sequence: TGCGCCAGCAGTGACCAGATGAACACTGAAGCTTTCTTT. It codes for CASSDQMNTEAFF.

The sample holds many counts of this clonotype. The chain is built from TRBV20-1 and TRBJ2-7; 7 nucleotides line up with TRBD1. This CDR3 is built from 14 residues. The trim removed 3 bases at V and 5 bases at J, leaving 10 bases unmatched. Germline V gene data show CDR1 as DFQATT and CDR2 as SNEGSKA (reference sequence). The CDR3 DNA is TGCAGTGCTAGCCCCACGACAGGGTCCCACGAGCAGTACTTC. This sequence encodes CSASPTTGSHEQYF.

The chain links TRBV5-1 to TRBJ2-3, with unresolved D. This CDR3 comprises 15 residues. Germline V gives CDR1 SGHRS, CDR2 YFSETQ. The germline V and J ends were trimmed by 4 bases and 4 bases, with 16 bases remaining between them. The CDR3 region has the DNA TGCGCCAGCAGCGTTAGCTTGATGGGCCCAGATACGCAGTATTTT. Its translation: CASSVSLMGPDTQYF.

CDR3 sequence: CASSDSTYNEQFF. The CDR3 bases are TGCGCCAGCAGTGATTCGACTTACAATGAGCAGTTCTTC. This chain uses TRBV10-2 with TRBJ2-1, with D hard to call. With 3 bases removed from V and 4 bases from J, the gap between germline ends came to 7 bases. This CDR3 comprises 13 residues. The germline CDR1 and CDR2 sequences are WSHSY and SAAADI.

This clonotype was seen more than once but under ten times. The CDR3 DNA reads as TGTGCCAGCAGCGTTCGTGGACTCGCTGCGCCGGGTACGCAGTATTTT. It yields the protein CASSVRGLAAPGTQYF. V and J are TRBV3-1 and TRBJ2-3; a weak D match, TRBD2 (5 bases). V was shortened by 5 bases and J by 8 bases, with 23 bases between the two germline ends. The length of the CDR3 is 16 residues. Germline V gives CDR1 LGHDT, CDR2 YNNKEL (reference sequence).

V is TRBV7-8 and J is TRBJ2-7, with 7 bases matching TRBD2. Looked up from germline, CDR1 is SGHVS and CDR2 is FQNEAQ. There are 14 residues in the CDR3. J lost 7 bases, V lost 1 base, and 7 bases had no gene match. CDR3 region: CASSLGGSPGEQYF. The CDR3 bases are TGTGCCAGCAGCTTAGGCGGGAGTCCCGGAGAGCAGTACTTC.

This clonotype was recorded a few times. The gene calls are TRBV9 and TRBJ2-3, with D possibly TRBD2 on 6 matching bases. Germline V lookup: CDR1 SGDLS, CDR2 YYNGEE. The CDR3 consists of 18 residues. V lost 3 bases, J lost 2 bases, and 22 bases lay in between. CDR3 nucleotides: TGTGCCAGCAGCGGAACTAGCAAATTTGATCCGACCACAGATACGCAGTATTTT. Its protein is CASSGTSKFDPTTDTQYF.

The chain is built from TRBV6-6 and TRBJ2-2; 8 nucleotides line up with TRBD2. Trimming at V came to 10 bases and at J to 4 bases, leaving 5 bases not matched to a gene. CDR1 is MNHNY, CDR2 SVGAGI, per germline (reference sequence). There are 13 residues in the CDR3. The CDR3 bases are TGTGCCACTTCTAGCGGGCTCACCGGGGAGCTGTTTTTT. Encoded protein: CATSSGLTGELFF.

The chain uses TRBV6-2 or TRBV6-3 and TRBJ2-3; the D gene could be TRBD1 or TRBD2 (6 bases each). This CDR3 has 15 amino acids. The germline CDR1 and CDR2 sequences are MNHEY and SVGEGT. V was clipped by 2 bases and J by 1 base, with 10 bases between them. The CDR3 DNA follows: TGTGCCAGCAGTTACGGGGGGCAGCGCACAGATACGCAGTATTTT. Protein sequence: CASSYGGQRTDTQYF.

The chain couples TRBV7-9 to TRBJ1-4, with D maybe TRBD1 (5 bases). Germline CDR1 SEHNR, CDR2 FQNEAQ (reference sequence). Trimming left V 0 bases short and J 8 bases short, with 13 bases between. There are 15 residues in the CDR3. This chain's CDR3 is CASSLAAGTGEKLFF. The CDR3, as DNA: TGTGCCAGCAGCTTAGCGGCAGGGACCGGGGAAAAACTGTTTTTT.

This clonotype was picked up a small number of times. The rearrangement joins TRBV20-1 to TRBJ1-3; D is uncertain. Germline CDR1 reads DFQATT; CDR2 reads SNEGSKA (reference sequence). Trimming took 3 bases from V and 4 from J, leaving 10 bases between them. CDR3 size: 13 residues. CDR3 in DNA: TGCAGTGCTAGCGACGCAGCGGGAAACACCATATATTTT. Translation: CSASDAAGNTIYF.

The rearrangement uses TRBV30 and TRBJ2-5; D call uncertain. Germline V gene sequence: CDR1 GTSNPN, CDR2 SVGIG (reference sequence). Trimming pared 0 bases from V and 5 bases from J, leaving 10 bases between. This CDR3 has 13 amino acids. This CDR3 reads CAWSVGLRETQYF. The CDR3 nucleotides read TGTGCCTGGAGTGTAGGATTGCGGGAGACCCAGTACTTC.

The rearrangement links TRBV10-3 to TRBJ2-3; 10 nucleotides match TRBD2. The CDR3 has 14 amino acids. Germline assignment: CDR1 ENHRY and CDR2 SYGVKD. Trimming removed 10 bases from V and 8 bases from J; junction bases left unmatched: 12. The chain's CDR3 is CATRGASGGGTQYF. DNA of the CDR3: TGTGCCACCCGAGGGGCTAGCGGGGGTGGTACGCAGTATTTT.

There are a few counts of this clonotype. This rearrangement joins TRBV3-1 to TRBJ2-2, with 7 bases aligning to TRBD2. This CDR3 region has 14 residues. Germline CDR1 LGHDT, CDR2 YNNKEL (reference sequence). With V trimmed by 3 bases and J by 5 bases, 3 bases remained unmatched. The CDR3 here is CASSHRGGTGELFF. The CDR3 bases are TGTGCCAGCAGCCATCGCGGGGGAACCGGGGAGCTGTTTTTT.

The V call is TRBV9, the J call TRBJ2-5; no reliable D call. Germline loops: CDR1 SGDLS, CDR2 YYNGEE. The CDR3 is 13 amino acids. V shed 2 bases and J shed 3 bases, with 8 bases lying between them. The DNA of the CDR3 is TGTGCCAGCAGCGTCTCCCAAAAAGAGACCCAGTACTTC. As protein: CASSVSQKETQYF. Looking up the rest from reference TRBV9 and TRBJ2-5 gives the full variable domain: DSGVTQTPKHLITATGQRVTLRCSPRSGDLSVYWYQQSLDQGLQFLIQYYNGEERAKGNILERFSAQQFPDLHSELNLSSLELGDSALYFCASSVSQKETQYFGPGTRLLVL.